This entry is about one T cell receptor beta chain. Clones were read by immunoSEQ multiplex PCR, and TCRdb kept only the in-frame ones, dropping some. The sample contains roughly 50,000 clones, approximately 91% of which appear only once. V lost 0 bases, J lost 1 base, and 1 base lay in between. Germline lookup yields CDR1 SGHRS and CDR2 YFSETQ. The CDR3 contains 12 residues. The entry originates in a study of OX40 agonist ivuxolimab in advanced cancers. The sequences come from CD4+ or CD8+ T cells sorted from blood, collected in a trial of the OX40 agonist ivuxolimab. This TCR derives from an adult with an advanced solid tumor such as melanoma, head and neck, liver or kidney cancer. The V gene is TRBV5-1, the J gene TRBJ1-1; D is unresolved. CDR3 DNA: TGCGCCAGCAGCTTGGCGAACACTGAAGCTTTCTTT. Translated: CASSLANTEAFF.